This T cell receptor beta chain was captured by sequencing in a study of Graves' ophthalmopathy and Graves' hyperthyroidism. On the study more broadly: Peripheral blood samples were taken at initial diagnosis, before any treatment.

This clonotype was observed at least ten times. Its matching antigen is unknown. V lost 5 bases and J 7 bases, leaving 9 bases between the germline ends. The germline V gene has CDR1 SGHVS and CDR2 FQNEAQ. The CDR3 runs to 11 residues. Reliance was placed on clinical symptoms, serum thyroxine, TRAb, thyroid ultrasound and orbital computed tomography for diagnosis. CDR3 regions of TCR beta were amplified from RNA transcripts. The authors performed first-round RT-PCR with HTBI primers and then a second-round multiplex PCR. TCRdb re-called the multiplex PCR reads through MiXCR, storing one row per CDR3 protein. The sample shows roughly 400,000 distinct CDR3 sequences, roughly 15% of them seen only once. General observations from the study: As the model predicted ophthalmopathy progression, it achieved a sensitivity of nearly 71% and a specificity of around 73%.

Sequenced material: peripheral blood. This receptor was taken from an adult woman with stable Graves' hyperthyroidism. The J gene is TRBJ2-7, the V gene TRBV7-8; D is undetermined. The CDR3 DNA is TGTGCCAGCAGCGCCAGCTTTGAGCAGTACTTC. It translates to CASSASFEQYF. The full variable domain, in which reference TRBV7-8 and TRBJ2-7 provide the parts outside the CDR3, is GAGVSQSPRYKVAKRGQDVALRCDPISGHVSLFWYQQALGQGPEFLTYFQNEAQLDKSGLPSDRFFAERPEGSVSTLKIQRTQQEDSAVYLCASSASFEQYFGPGTRLTVT.